The T cell receptor beta chain described here comes from a study of T cell responses to AZD1222 COVID-19 vaccine. This clone was picked up a small number of times. V lost 7 bases, J lost 6 bases, and 11 bases lay in between. This CDR3 comprises 12 residues. Germline assignment: CDR1 MNHEY and CDR2 SVGAGI. Clones were read by immunoSEQ multiplex PCR, and TCRdb kept only the in-frame ones, dropping some. The sample carries about 82,000 clones, about four fifths recorded once. This chain links TRBV6-5 with TRBJ2-3, with TRBD1 as a possible D gene (6 bases). The source of this sequence is an adult who received the AZD1222 COVID-19 vaccine. The starting material was peripheral blood, obtained 28 days after the second AZD1222 dose. The CDR3 is CASNREWDTQYF. The CDR3 DNA reads as TGTGCCAGCAACAGGGAGTGGGATACGCAGTATTTT.